Following are 18 T cell receptor beta chains from one sample sequenced in a study of blood T cell repertoires in COVID-19. Only in-frame clones appear in the TCRdb table, and some are missing; sequencing was by immunoSEQ multiplex PCR. The repertoire includes some 74,000 clones, approximately 80% of them detected once, and approximately 5.1% sits in the top ten. The sample consisted of peripheral blood. The origin of the receptors is a woman older than 75 with active or convalescent COVID-19.

The rearrangement joins TRBV14 to TRBJ2-1; 7 bases line up with TRBD1. V was pared by 8 bases and J by 3 bases, with 4 bases of the junction left unmatched. Germline V gene data show CDR1 as SGHDN and CDR2 as FVKESK. CDR3 size: 13 residues. Here the CDR3 reads CASRRDSYNEQFF. The DNA of the CDR3 is TGTGCCAGCCGAAGGGACAGCTACAATGAGCAGTTCTTC.

This clone was found a few times. V gene TRBV7-2 combines with J gene TRBJ2-5; 10 nucleotides line up with TRBD1. The CDR3 extends over 16 amino acids. The V gene's germline CDR1 is SGHTA and CDR2 FQGNSA. Trimming took 2 bases from V and 6 from J; bases not matched to a gene: 9. The CDR3 region has the DNA TGTGCCAGCAGCTTATGGGACAGGGGATTGACAAAGACCCAGTACTTC. As protein: CASSLWDRGLTKTQYF.

The genes are TRBV10-3 and TRBJ1-5, with 8 bases aligning to TRBD1. The CDR3 has 15 amino acids. Germline lookup yields CDR1 ENHRY and CDR2 SYGVKD. V shed 3 bases, J shed 7 bases, and the junction held 8 bases outside the gene matches. The CDR3 DNA is TGTGCCATCAGTGACGCTACAGGGGGAAACCAGCCCCAGCATTTT. It specifies CAISDATGGNQPQHF.

In this sample, this clone turned up a few times. CDR3 nucleotide sequence: TGTGCCAGCAGGGGGGCCGGCCAAGAGACCCAGTACTTC. It translates to CASRGAGQETQYF. The V gene is TRBV28, the J gene TRBJ2-5; weak D call: TRBD1 (6 bases). From germline, CDR1 is MDHEN and CDR2 SYDVKM. V was cut by 6 bases and J by 1 base, with 9 bases left in between. The CDR3 loop spans 13 amino acids.

The chain joins TRBV6-2 or TRBV6-3 to TRBJ2-5; D may be TRBD2 (5 bases). The CDR3 is 15 amino acids. The germline CDR1 and CDR2 sequences are MNHEY and SVGEGT. The V gene lost 0 bases and the J gene lost 2 bases, with 10 bases spanning the gap. Written as DNA, the CDR3 is TGTGCCAGCAGTTACTCCGGACTGGTTCAAGAGACCCAGTACTTC. Translation gives CASSYSGLVQETQYF.

The chain couples TRBV14 to TRBJ2-1; 9 nucleotides agree with TRBD1. The CDR3 is made up of 16 amino acids. With V trimmed by 0 bases and J by 3 bases, 3 bases remained unmatched. The germline gives CDR1 SGHDN, CDR2 FVKESK. The CDR3 DNA reads TGTGCCAGCAGCCAAGACCTGACAGGGGGCTACAATGAGCAGTTCTTC. This translates into CASSQDLTGGYNEQFF.

The chain carries TRBV2 and TRBJ1-2, with 8 bases fitting TRBD1. J gave up 4 bases and V 9 bases, and 13 bases lay outside the gene matches. The CDR3 is 15 amino acids. Germline V gene data show CDR1 as SNHLY and CDR2 as FYNNEI. The CDR3 sequence: CASRTGLTTGYGYTF. DNA for the CDR3: TGTGCCAGTCGGACAGGGTTGACTACGGGCTATGGCTACACCTTC.

V usage is TRBV5-6 and J usage is TRBJ2-2; 9 nucleotides match TRBD1. Germline assignment: CDR1 SGHDT and CDR2 YYEEEE. V trimming: 4 bases; J trimming: 4 bases; junction bases outside the gene matches: 8. The length of the CDR3 is 16 residues. CDR3: CASSTGQGSGTGELFF. CDR3 nucleotide sequence: TGTGCCAGCAGCACCGGACAGGGGAGCGGCACCGGGGAGCTGTTTTTT.

This chain joins TRBV2 and TRBJ1-5; D is uncertain. V was clipped by 7 bases and J by 2 bases, with 12 bases between them. The CDR3 totals 14 residues. Per the germline V gene, CDR1 is SNHLY and CDR2 is FYNNEI. CDR3 DNA sequence: TGTGCCAGCAAGGCCACCGGGGGCAATCAGCCCCAGCATTTT. Its protein product is CASKATGGNQPQHF.

Comment on this clone: At one boundary the junction diverges from the germline segment, which might be a read error. The V and J genes are TRBV30 and TRBJ2-5; no clear D gene. Germline V gives CDR1 GTSNPN, CDR2 SVGIG (reference sequence). The CDR3 loop spans 13 amino acids. The CDR3 bases are TGTGCCTGGAGTGTACTCTTCTCCAGCGTCGACGACTTC. It translates to CAWSVLFSSVDDF.

The chain combines TRBV15 with TRBJ1-3; D is unclear. Germline V lookup: CDR1 LNHNV, CDR2 YYDKDF (reference sequence). V lost 0 bases and J lost 2, with 11 bases in between. The CDR3 runs 16 residues. CDR3 in amino acids: CATSRDPPGAGNTIYF. DNA for the CDR3: TGTGCCACCAGCAGAGACCCGCCCGGGGCTGGAAACACCATATATTTT.

The V and J genes are TRBV7-9 and TRBJ1-3, with D tentatively TRBD1 (6 bases). CDR1 is SEHNR and CDR2 is FQNEAQ in the germline V gene (reference sequence). There are 14 residues in the CDR3. V lost 6 bases, J lost 2 bases, and 11 bases lay in between. As DNA, the CDR3 is TGTGCCAGCAGTACACAGGGAACTGGAAACACCATATATTTT. It is translated as CASSTQGTGNTIYF.

This clone was picked up one time. The V and J genes are TRBV2 and TRBJ1-2; 9 bases fit TRBD1. This CDR3 has 14 amino acids. V dropped 11 bases and J dropped 3; count of bases not matched to a gene: 10. Germline values: CDR1 SNHLY, CDR2 FYNNEI. For the CDR3, the DNA is TGTGCCGCAAGCTTACAGGGGGCGGACTATGGCTACACCTTC. Its protein is CAASLQGADYGYTF.

The gene calls are TRBV15 and TRBJ2-1; no firm D call. The CDR3 covers 16 residues. V was shortened by 0 bases and J by 7 bases, with 16 bases between the two germline ends. The germline gives CDR1 LNHNV, CDR2 YYDKDF (reference sequence). CDR3 nucleotide sequence: TGTGCCACCAGCAGAGACAGCTTATTTTTGACAAATGAGCAGTTCTTC. As protein: CATSRDSLFLTNEQFF.

The CDR3, as DNA: TGCGCCAGCAGCGACGGGACAGGGGGGAATCAGCCCCAGCATTTT. Translated: CASSDGTGGNQPQHF. The chain couples TRBV5-1 to TRBJ1-5; 11 positions agree with TRBD1. The CDR3 extends over 15 amino acids. V lost 4 bases and J lost 4; bases outside the gene matches: 4. CDR1 is SGHRS and CDR2 is YFSETQ in the germline V gene.

The chain recombines TRBV13 with TRBJ2-1; 10 positions agree with TRBD1. The CDR3 contains 14 residues. Per germline, CDR1 PRHDT and CDR2 FYEKMQ (reference sequence). With 5 bases clipped from V and 8 bases from J, the junction kept 6 bases outside the gene matches. For the CDR3, the DNA is TGTGCCAGCAGCCAATGGGACAGGGGATATGAGCAGTTCTTC. Translation gives CASSQWDRGYEQFF.

This sequence joins TRBV7-2 and TRBJ1-2, with D possibly TRBD1 on 6 matching bases. This CDR3 is 16 amino acids long. The V and J ends lost 4 bases and 2 bases respectively, with 17 bases between them. The germline gives CDR1 SGHTA, CDR2 FQGNSA. This chain's CDR3 is CASSSMGVRGNYGYTF. In DNA form, the CDR3 reads TGTGCCAGCAGCTCGATGGGAGTCAGGGGAAACTATGGCTACACCTTC. The variable domain in full, completed from reference TRBV7-2 and TRBJ1-2, reads GAGVSQSPSNKVTEKGKDVELRCDPISGHTALYWYRQSLGQGLEFLIYFQGNSAPDKSGLPSDRFSAERTGGSVSTLTIQRTQQEDSAVYLCASSSMGVRGNYGYTFGSGTRLTVV.

This clone was counted between two and nine times. The J gene is TRBJ2-7, the V gene TRBV28; no definite D call. The CDR3 totals 12 residues. The germline V gene encodes CDR1 MDHEN and CDR2 SYDVKM. Trimming stripped 3 bases from V and 2 bases from J, with 5 bases between. Written as DNA, the CDR3 is TGTGCCAGCAGTTTCCGTGCCTACGAGCAGTACTTC. It encodes CASSFRAYEQYF.